This TCR beta chain was observed in a study of Ad26.COV2.S vaccination and SARS-CoV-2 variants. On the study more broadly: Once, or twice with 56 days between doses, Ad26.COV2.S was given intramuscularly.

Trimming shortened V by 4 bases and J by 1 base, and 14 bases separated the two germline ends. Germline CDR1 is SGHTA and CDR2 is FQGNSA. The CDR3 consists of 15 residues. Clones were sequenced by immunoSEQ multiplex PCR, and TCRdb holds only the in-frame ones, with some missing. The sample lists about 350,000 clones, 80% to 90% occurring once. Specified treatment: 15 to 20 received Ad26.COV2.S at low or high dose, single or two shots; roughly five received placebo; per-sample allocation not given. Specimens were obtained on day 63 following the first vaccine or placebo injection. The chain couples TRBV7-2 to TRBJ2-7; D is perhaps TRBD1 (5 bases). The sequenced sample was peripheral blood, obtained in a trial of Ad26.COV2.S vaccine versus placebo. The origin of this receptor is a person aged 18 to 59 who received the Ad26.COV2.S COVID-19 vaccine or a placebo. In nucleotides, the CDR3 is TGTGCCAGCAGCTACGACAGAACCGGTTCCTACGAGCAGTACTTC. Translation gives CASSYDRTGSYEQYF.